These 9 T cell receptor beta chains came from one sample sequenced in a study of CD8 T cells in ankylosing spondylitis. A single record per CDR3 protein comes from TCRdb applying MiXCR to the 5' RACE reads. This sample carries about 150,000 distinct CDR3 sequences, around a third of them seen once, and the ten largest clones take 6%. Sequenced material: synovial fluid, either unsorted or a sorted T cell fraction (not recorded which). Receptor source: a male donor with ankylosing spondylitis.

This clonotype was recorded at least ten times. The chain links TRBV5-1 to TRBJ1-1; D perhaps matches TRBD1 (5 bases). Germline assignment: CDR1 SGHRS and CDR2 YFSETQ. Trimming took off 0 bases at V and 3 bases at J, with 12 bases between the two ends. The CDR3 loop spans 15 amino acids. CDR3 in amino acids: CASSLDWGWDTEAFF. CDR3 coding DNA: TGCGCCAGCAGCTTGGATTGGGGGTGGGACACTGAAGCTTTCTTT.

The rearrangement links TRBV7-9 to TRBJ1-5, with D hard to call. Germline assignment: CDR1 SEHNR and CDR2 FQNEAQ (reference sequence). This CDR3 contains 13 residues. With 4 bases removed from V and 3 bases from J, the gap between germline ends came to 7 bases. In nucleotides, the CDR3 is TGTGCCAGCAGCTGGGGTTTCAATCAGCCCCAGCATTTT. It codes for CASSWGFNQPQHF.

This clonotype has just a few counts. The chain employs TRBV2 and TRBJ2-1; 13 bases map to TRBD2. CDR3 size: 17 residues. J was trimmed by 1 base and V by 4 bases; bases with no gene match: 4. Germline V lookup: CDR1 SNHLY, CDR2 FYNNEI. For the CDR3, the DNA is TGTGCCAGCAGTGCCCTGACTAGCGGGAGGTCCTACAATGAGCAGTTCTTC. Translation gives CASSALTSGRSYNEQFF.

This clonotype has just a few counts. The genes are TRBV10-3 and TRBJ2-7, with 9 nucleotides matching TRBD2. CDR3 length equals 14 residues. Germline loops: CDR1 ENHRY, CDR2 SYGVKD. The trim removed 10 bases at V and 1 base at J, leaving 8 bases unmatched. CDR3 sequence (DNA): TGTGCCACCATGCGGACTAGCGCGTCCTACGAGCAGTACTTC. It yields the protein CATMRTSASYEQYF.

The CDR3: CASIDPGQGGYEQYF. The CDR3 bases are TGTGCCAGCATCGACCCGGGACAGGGAGGCTACGAGCAGTACTTC. The rearrangement joins TRBV28 to TRBJ2-7; 9 nucleotides align to TRBD1. Germline V lookup: CDR1 MDHEN, CDR2 SYDVKM. This CDR3 comprises 15 residues. The V gene end was trimmed by 7 bases and the J gene end by 3 bases; junction bases not matched to a gene: 10.

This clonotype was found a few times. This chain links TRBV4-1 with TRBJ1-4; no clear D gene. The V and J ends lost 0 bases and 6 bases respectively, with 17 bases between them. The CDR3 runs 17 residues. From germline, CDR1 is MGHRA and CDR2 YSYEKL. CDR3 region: CASSQEERFREYEKLFF. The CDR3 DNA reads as TGCGCCAGCAGCCAAGAGGAACGATTCCGAGAATATGAAAAACTGTTTTTT.

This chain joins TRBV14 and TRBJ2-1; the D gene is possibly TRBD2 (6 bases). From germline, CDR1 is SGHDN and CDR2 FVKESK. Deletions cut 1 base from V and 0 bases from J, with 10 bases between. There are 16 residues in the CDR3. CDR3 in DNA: TGTGCCAGCAGCCAAGTTGGGGGGTACTCCTACAATGAGCAGTTCTTC. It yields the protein CASSQVGGYSYNEQFF. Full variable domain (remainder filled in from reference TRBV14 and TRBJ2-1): EAGVTQFPSHSVIEKGQTVTLRCDPISGHDNLYWYRRVMGKEIKFLLHFVKESKQDESGMPNNRFLAERTGGTYSTLKVQPAELEDSGVYFCASSQVGGYSYNEQFFGPGTRLTVL.

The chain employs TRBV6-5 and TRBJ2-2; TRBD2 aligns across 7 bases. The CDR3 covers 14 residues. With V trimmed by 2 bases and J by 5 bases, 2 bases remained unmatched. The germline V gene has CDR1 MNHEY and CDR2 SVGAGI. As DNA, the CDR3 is TGTGCCAGCAGTTACGGGCGGGGGACCGGGGAGCTGTTTTTT. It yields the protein CASSYGRGTGELFF.

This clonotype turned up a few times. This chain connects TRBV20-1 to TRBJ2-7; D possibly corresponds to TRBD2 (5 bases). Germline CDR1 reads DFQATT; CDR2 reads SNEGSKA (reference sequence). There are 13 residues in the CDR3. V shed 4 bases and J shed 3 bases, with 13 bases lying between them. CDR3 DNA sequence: TGCAGTGCTAATTCGGGATTCCGCTACGAGCAGTACTTC. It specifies CSANSGFRYEQYF.